One T cell receptor beta chain is described in this entry. This clone turned up a few times. There is no known antigen for this receptor. No much larger clone is present one base from it, and per-base qualities are unavailable. Germline trimming amounts to 0 bases on V and 5 bases on J, with 4 as the count of junction bases outside the gene matches. The CDR3 starts with the cysteine, ends with the phenylalanine, and has 15 residues. Left in the record is the CDR3 DNA by itself, 45 bases read in frame from the first base. In the germline V gene, CDR1 corresponds to SGHTA and CDR2 to FQGTGA. This record belongs to a study of metastatic and nonmetastatic thyroid tumors (dated by TCRdb to 2018 to 2020). As for the study more broadly: The researchers compared repertoires between peripheral blood samples and tumor or nodule tissue samples from patients with malignant or benign thyroid disease. Overall study results and their limits: In both blood and tumor samples, TCR beta diversity was reported to be significantly higher in malignant tumors than in benign nodules.

Library preparation used PCR. TCRdb names Illumina HiSeq 4000 as the instrument used. High-throughput sequencing was used to profile the TCR beta-chain CDR3 region of every patient. Per the authors' processing: CDR3 differences across clinicopathological groups were used to build a classifier for discriminating distant-metastatic papillary thyroid cancer patients. The Shannon index was used to assess repertoire diversity, and the Morisita-Horn index was used to assess tumor-blood repertoire similarity. TCRdb took the public reads, trimmed them with fastp at Q25, ran MiXCR for clone calling and kept in-frame beta chains. The V and J calls and clone size are TCRdb's, not the authors'. Across this sample there are 35,000 to 40,000 clones, with 25% to 30% seen only once. Jointly, the top ten make up 9.5% to 13% of the sample. No patient had received any treatment before thyroid surgery. Using T-cell receptor beta sequencing, the study looked back at clinical samples from patients collected from about 2012 to 2018.

The sequence was collected from a male donor with papillary thyroid cancer or a benign thyroid nodule (not recorded which). Some clones in this sample may be carry-over from other donors' samples. Specimen: blood. The chain uses TRBV7-3 and TRBJ1-1, with TRBD1 matching 9 junction bases. CDR3 region: CASSLTGGQGTEAFF. In nucleotide form, the sequence is TGTGCCAGCAGCTTAACTGGGGGACAGGGTACTGAAGCTTTCTTT.